These 18 T cell receptor beta chains were sequenced from one sample in a study of OX40 agonist ivuxolimab in advanced cancers. Assay used: immunoSEQ multiplex PCR; TCRdb lists only in-frame clones, some missing. Counted here are 55,000 to 65,000 clones, approximately 91% occurring once; the ten biggest clones make up under 0.8%. The sequenced sample was CD4+ or CD8+ T cells sorted from blood, obtained in a trial of the OX40 agonist ivuxolimab. The source is an adult with an advanced solid tumor such as melanoma, head and neck, liver or kidney cancer.

V is TRBV5-1 and J is TRBJ2-5; 9 bases agree with TRBD1. With 4 bases clipped from V and 3 bases from J, the junction kept 4 bases outside the gene matches. CDR1 is SGHRS, CDR2 YFSETQ, per germline. The CDR3 is 14 residues long. CDR3 in DNA: TGCGCCAGCAGCCTCGGGACAGGGAAAGAGACCCAGTACTTC. This translates into CASSLGTGKETQYF. Variable domain in full (rest from reference TRBV5-1 and TRBJ2-5): KAGVTQTPRYLIKTRGQQVTLSCSPISGHRSVSWYQQTPGQGLQFLFEYFSETQRNKGNFPGRFSGRQFSNSRSEMNVSTLELGDSALYLCASSLGTGKETQYFGPGTRLLVL.

The CDR3 here is CASSIGAETYEQYF. In DNA form, the CDR3 reads TGTGCCAGTAGTATAGGAGCGGAAACCTACGAGCAGTACTTC. The chain uses TRBV19 and TRBJ2-7, with D maybe TRBD2 (5 bases). Deletions cut 1 base from V and 2 bases from J, with 9 bases between. The CDR3 covers 14 residues. The germline gives CDR1 LNHDA, CDR2 SQIVND (reference sequence).

The sample holds one count of this clone. This chain connects TRBV19 to TRBJ2-3; TRBD1 matches 9 bases. CDR3 size: 15 residues. The V segment lost 5 bases and the J segment 2 bases; nucleotides outside the gene matches: 5. Germline CDR1 reads LNHDA; CDR2 reads SQIVND (reference sequence). The CDR3 DNA is TGTGCCAGTAGTGAGACAGGGGGATACACAGATACGCAGTATTTT. Protein sequence: CASSETGGYTDTQYF.

The genes are TRBV19 and TRBJ2-1, with 8 positions matching TRBD2. The CDR3 runs to 15 residues. Per germline, CDR1 LNHDA and CDR2 SQIVND (reference sequence). With V trimmed by 5 bases and J by 2 bases, 5 bases remained unmatched. CDR3 residues: CASSYSGGPYNEQFF. DNA of the CDR3: TGTGCCAGTAGTTACTCGGGAGGGCCCTACAATGAGCAGTTCTTC.

DNA of the CDR3: TGTGCCAGCAGCGTAGGAATAGGGGTGCGGGAAAAACTGTTTTTT. Translated, it gives CASSVGIGVREKLFF. The V gene is TRBV9, the J gene TRBJ1-4; possibly TRBD1 for D (5 bases). The ends were cut back, 0 bases at V and 8 bases at J, with 14 bases in the middle. Germline assignment: CDR1 SGDLS and CDR2 YYNGEE. The CDR3 contains 15 residues.

This rearrangement joins TRBV2 to TRBJ2-5; 8 nucleotides agree with TRBD1. This CDR3 is 14 amino acids long. Germline trimming cut 6 bases from V and 2 bases from J; bases unmatched to any gene: 5. Looked up from germline, CDR1 is SNHLY and CDR2 is FYNNEI. The CDR3 is CASSGQGRQETQYF. CDR3 coding DNA: TGTGCCAGCAGCGGACAGGGACGGCAAGAGACCCAGTACTTC.

The chain employs TRBV5-4 and TRBJ2-5; maybe TRBD2 (5 bases). The V and J ends lost 4 bases and 7 bases respectively, with 14 bases between them. The CDR3 loop spans 13 amino acids. Germline V gene sequence: CDR1 SGHNT, CDR2 YYREEE (reference sequence). CDR3 bases: TGTGCCAGCAGCCCTTCCGGGGAGTCGACCCAGTACTTC. This codes for CASSPSGESTQYF.

The chain has TRBV28 and TRBJ2-7; possible D gene TRBD1, 5 bases. This CDR3 region has 13 residues. Germline CDR1 and CDR2: MDHEN and SYDVKM. V lost 1 base, J lost 3 bases, and 7 bases lay in between. CDR3 loop: CASSLSGRYEQYF. In DNA form, the CDR3 reads TGTGCCAGCAGTTTATCAGGGCGCTACGAGCAGTACTTC.

The chain couples TRBV2 to TRBJ1-1, with 7 nucleotides matching TRBD1. J lost 5 bases, V lost 8 bases, and 8 bases had no gene match. Looked up from germline, CDR1 is SNHLY and CDR2 is FYNNEI. This CDR3 has 13 amino acids. The CDR3 here is CASSTGARTEAFF. CDR3 in DNA: TGTGCCAGCTCAACAGGGGCGAGAACTGAAGCTTTCTTT.

V usage is TRBV7-3 and J usage is TRBJ1-2, with 10 positions matching TRBD1. J was trimmed by 7 bases and V by 5 bases; bases with no gene match: 4. The CDR3 spans 13 residues. CDR1 is SGHTA, CDR2 FQGTGA, per germline. CDR3 amino acids: CASSDRGQGGYTF. The CDR3 DNA reads as TGTGCCAGCAGCGACAGGGGGCAAGGTGGCTACACCTTC.

V is TRBV6-5 and J is TRBJ2-7; no reliable D call. Germline V CDR1 and CDR2: MNHEY, SVGAGI. V lost 2 bases and J 1 base, leaving 6 bases between the germline ends. The CDR3 totals 13 residues. The CDR3, as DNA: TGTGCCAGCAGTTACCAACGGTCCTACGAGCAGTACTTC. This translates into CASSYQRSYEQYF.

This clone is a singleton in its sample. This chain connects TRBV5-1 to TRBJ2-6, with D possibly matching TRBD1 (5 bases). The CDR3 has 16 amino acids. Trimming left V 4 bases short and J 0 bases short, with 11 bases between. The germline V gene encodes CDR1 SGHRS and CDR2 YFSETQ. CDR3: CASSKDSYSGANVLTF. Here the CDR3 DNA reads TGCGCCAGCAGCAAAGACAGCTACTCTGGGGCCAACGTCCTGACTTTC.

The chain has TRBV28 and TRBJ2-3; D tentatively reads TRBD1 or TRBD2 (5 bases each). CDR3 length equals 14 residues. V was cut by 7 bases and J by 3 bases, with 14 bases left in between. Germline V gives CDR1 MDHEN, CDR2 SYDVKM. CDR3: CASTQGGWTDTQYF. In DNA form, the CDR3 reads TGTGCCAGCACCCAGGGCGGGTGGACAGATACGCAGTATTTT.

The CDR3 sequence: CSVEDSRSGYTF. In DNA form, the CDR3 reads TGCAGCGTTGAAGATAGCCGTAGTGGCTACACCTTC. The chain uses TRBV29-1 and TRBJ1-2; D is undetermined. V was trimmed by 0 bases and J by 7 bases, leaving 9 bases between them. The length of the CDR3 is 12 residues. Germline V gene sequence: CDR1 SQVTM, CDR2 ANQGSEA.

A note on this clone: Other DNA sequences in the same sample also yield this CDR3. The V gene is TRBV7-2, the J gene TRBJ2-7; 10 bases line up with TRBD2. The germline gives CDR1 SGHTA, CDR2 FQGNSA. The CDR3 is 14 residues long. V lost 4 bases, J lost 1 base, and 1 base stayed unmatched. The CDR3 reads CASSSTSGSYEQYF. The DNA of the CDR3 is TGTGCCAGCAGCTCGACTAGCGGGTCCTACGAGCAGTACTTC.

This sequence joins TRBV7-3 and TRBJ2-2, with D perhaps matching TRBD1 (6 bases). Trimming removed 5 bases from V and 8 bases from J, with 15 bases in between. CDR1 is SGHTA and CDR2 is FQGTGA in the germline V gene. This CDR3 contains 14 residues. CDR3 bases: TGTGCCAGCAGCGCCGGACAGTTGGAGGGGGAGCTGTTTTTT. It codes for CASSAGQLEGELFF. Based on the CDR3 plus reference TRBV7-3 and TRBJ2-2, the full variable domain is GAGVSQTPSNKVTEKGKYVELRCDPISGHTALYWYRQSLGQGPEFLIYFQGTGAADDSGLPNDRFFAVRPEGSVSTLKIQRTERGDSAVYLCASSAGQLEGELFFGEGSRLTVL.

The rearrangement uses TRBV11-3 and TRBJ2-1; D possibly matches TRBD1 or TRBD2 (5 bases each). The CDR3 is 17 amino acids. V lost 3 bases and J 0 bases, leaving 15 bases between the germline ends. CDR1 and CDR2 (germline): SGHNT, YENEEA. The CDR3 is CASSFRSGPSSYNEQFF. CDR3 nucleotide sequence: TGTGCCAGCAGCTTCCGTTCGGGGCCGAGCTCCTACAATGAGCAGTTCTTC. Using reference TRBV11-3 and TRBJ2-1 for the parts outside the CDR3, the full variable domain is EAGVVQSPRYKIIEKKQPVAFWCNPISGHNTLYWYLQNLGQGPELLIRYENEEAVDDSQLPKDRFSAERLKGVDSTLKIQPAELGDSAVYLCASSFRSGPSSYNEQFFGPGTRLTVL.

On this clone itself: One junction end disagrees with the germline gene, perhaps due to a read error. The V and J genes are TRBV4-1 and TRBJ1-1, with 7 bases matching TRBD1. The V gene's germline CDR1 is MGHRA and CDR2 YSYEKL. The CDR3 is made up of 14 amino acids. Here the CDR3 DNA reads TGCGCCAGCAGACAAGAAGCAGGGGGTGATGAAGCTTTCTTT. Encoded protein: CASRQEAGGDEAFF.